This T cell receptor beta chain was identified during a study of T cells in Graves' hyperthyroidism and ophthalmopathy. Study findings and constraints: Clonotypes that were expanded in thyroid above 0.001 mostly appeared in blood too.

Amplification yielded TCR beta CDR3 regions, with RNA transcripts as the source. During a first-round RT-PCR of the TCR CDR3, the HTBI primer set was used. TCRdb re-called the multiplex PCR reads through MiXCR, storing one row per CDR3 protein. The sample holds over 500,000 distinct CDR3 sequences, about 16% seen once. Worth noting for this clonotype: As yet, its antigen is unknown.

Specimen: blood. This TCR came from a woman in her thirties with Graves' ophthalmopathy.

The DNA for the CDR3 is TGTGCCAGCAGCTTAAAAGTTTCCGGGGGGAACACCGGGGAGCTGTTTTTT. It is translated as CASSLKVSGGNTGELFF. The chain employs TRBV7-9 and TRBJ2-2; a possible D gene is TRBD2 (6 bases). V was pared by 2 bases and J by 1 base, with 14 bases between. The CDR3 is 17 residues long. CDR1 is SEHNR and CDR2 is FQNEAQ in the germline V gene (reference sequence).